This TCR beta chain emerged from a study of tumor-infiltrating lymphocytes in oesophageal squamous cell carcinoma. TCRdb reanalysed the PCR reads using MiXCR and keeps one entry per CDR3 protein. The repertoire has about 10,000 distinct CDR3 sequences, over 50% of them found once; the top ten carry 25% to 40%. The CDR3 has 15 residues. Germline lookup yields CDR1 KGHDR and CDR2 SFDVKD. Sample: esophageal tumor tissue. This receptor was taken from a male donor with esophageal squamous cell carcinoma. The chain uses TRBV24-1 and TRBJ2-4, with TRBD2 matching over 9 bases. The J call may be in error: the DNA end matches TRBJ2-1 better. CDR3 nucleotide sequence: TGTGCCACCAGTCCCGCGGGACTAGCCGCCCATGAGCAGTTCTTC. This translates into CATSPAGLAAHEQFF.